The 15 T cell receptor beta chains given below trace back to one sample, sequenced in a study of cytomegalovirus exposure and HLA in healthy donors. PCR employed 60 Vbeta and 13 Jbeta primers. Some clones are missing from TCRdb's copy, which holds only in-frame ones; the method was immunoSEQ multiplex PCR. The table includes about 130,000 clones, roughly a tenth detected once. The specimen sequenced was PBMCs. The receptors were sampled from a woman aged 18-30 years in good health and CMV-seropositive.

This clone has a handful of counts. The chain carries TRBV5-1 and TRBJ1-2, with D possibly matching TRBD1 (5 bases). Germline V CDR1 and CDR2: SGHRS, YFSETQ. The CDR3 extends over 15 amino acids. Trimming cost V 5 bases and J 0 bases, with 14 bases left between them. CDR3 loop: CASRFDSDSNYGYTF. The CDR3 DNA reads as TGCGCCAGCAGATTTGACAGCGACTCTAACTATGGCTACACCTTC.

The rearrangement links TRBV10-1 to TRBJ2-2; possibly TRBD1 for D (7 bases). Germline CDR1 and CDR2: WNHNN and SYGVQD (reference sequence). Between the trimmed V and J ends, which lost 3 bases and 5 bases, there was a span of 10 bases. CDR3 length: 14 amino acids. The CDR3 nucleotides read TGCGCCAGCAGTGACAGGGGGGTAACCGGGGAGCTGTTTTTT. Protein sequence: CASSDRGVTGELFF.

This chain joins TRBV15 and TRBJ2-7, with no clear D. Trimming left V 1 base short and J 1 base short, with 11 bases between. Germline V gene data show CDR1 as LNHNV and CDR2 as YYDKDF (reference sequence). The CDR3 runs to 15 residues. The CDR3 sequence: CATSRGSDPSYEQYF. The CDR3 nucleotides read TGTGCCACCAGCAGAGGATCAGATCCATCCTACGAGCAGTACTTC.

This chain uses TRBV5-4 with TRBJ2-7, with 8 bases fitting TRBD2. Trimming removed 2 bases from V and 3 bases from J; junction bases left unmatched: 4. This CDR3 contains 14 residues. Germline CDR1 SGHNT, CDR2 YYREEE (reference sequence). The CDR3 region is CASSFSGNSYEQYF. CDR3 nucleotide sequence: TGTGCCAGCAGCTTTAGCGGGAACAGCTACGAGCAGTACTTC.

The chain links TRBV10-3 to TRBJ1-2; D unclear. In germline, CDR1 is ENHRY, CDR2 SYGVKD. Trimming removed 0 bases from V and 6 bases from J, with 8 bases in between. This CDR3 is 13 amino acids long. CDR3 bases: TGTGCCATCAGTGAGTCCTCCTCTCATGGCTACACCTTC. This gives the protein CAISESSSHGYTF.

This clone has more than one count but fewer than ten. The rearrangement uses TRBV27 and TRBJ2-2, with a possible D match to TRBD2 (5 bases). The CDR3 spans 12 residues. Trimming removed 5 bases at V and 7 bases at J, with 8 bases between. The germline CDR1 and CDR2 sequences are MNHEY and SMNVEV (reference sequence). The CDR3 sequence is CASSIGGGELFF. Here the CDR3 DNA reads TGTGCCAGCAGTATAGGAGGCGGGGAGCTGTTTTTT.

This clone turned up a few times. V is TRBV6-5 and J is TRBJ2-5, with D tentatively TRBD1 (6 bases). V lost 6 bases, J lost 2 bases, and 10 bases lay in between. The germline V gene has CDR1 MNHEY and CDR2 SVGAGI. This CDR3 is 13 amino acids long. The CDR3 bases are TGTGCCAGCAGACACCAGGGGCAAGAGACCCAGTACTTC. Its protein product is CASRHQGQETQYF.

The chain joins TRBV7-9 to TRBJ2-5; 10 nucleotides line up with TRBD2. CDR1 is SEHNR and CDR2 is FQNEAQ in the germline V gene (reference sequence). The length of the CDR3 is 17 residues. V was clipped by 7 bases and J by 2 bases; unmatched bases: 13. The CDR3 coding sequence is TGTGCCAGCAACCCCGGGGCGGCTAGCGGGGGACAAGAGACCCAGTACTTC. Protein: CASNPGAASGGQETQYF. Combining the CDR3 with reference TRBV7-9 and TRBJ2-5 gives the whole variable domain DTGVSQNPRHKITKRGQNVTFRCDPISEHNRLYWYRQTLGQGPEFLTYFQNEAQLEKSRLLSDRFSAERPKGSFSTLEIQRTEQGDSAMYLCASNPGAASGGQETQYFGPGTRLLVL.

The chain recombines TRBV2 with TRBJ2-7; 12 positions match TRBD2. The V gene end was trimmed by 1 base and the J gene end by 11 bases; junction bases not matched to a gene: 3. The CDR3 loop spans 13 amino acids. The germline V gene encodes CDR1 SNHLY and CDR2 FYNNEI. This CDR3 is CASSEGTSGKEYF. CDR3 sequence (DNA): TGTGCCAGCAGTGAAGGGACTAGCGGGAAGGAGTACTTC.

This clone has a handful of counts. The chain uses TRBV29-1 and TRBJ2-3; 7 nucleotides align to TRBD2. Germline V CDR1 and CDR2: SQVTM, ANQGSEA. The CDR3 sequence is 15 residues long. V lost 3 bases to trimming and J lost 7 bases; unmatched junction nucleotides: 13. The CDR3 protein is CSVEIGGGPEHTQYF. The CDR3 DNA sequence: TGCAGCGTTGAGATCGGGGGAGGGCCAGAGCATACGCAGTATTTT.

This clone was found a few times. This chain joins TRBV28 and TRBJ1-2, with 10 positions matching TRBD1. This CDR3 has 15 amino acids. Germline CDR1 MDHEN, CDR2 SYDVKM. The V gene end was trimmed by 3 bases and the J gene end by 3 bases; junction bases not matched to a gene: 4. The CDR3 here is CASSLRDRGYYGYTF. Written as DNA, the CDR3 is TGTGCCAGCAGTTTGAGGGACAGGGGATACTATGGCTACACCTTC.

CDR3 in amino acids: CASSLISGMSYNEQFF. The CDR3 DNA reads as TGTGCCAGCAGCTTAATTAGCGGGATGTCCTACAATGAGCAGTTCTTC. The J gene is TRBJ2-1, the V gene TRBV27; 8 bases match TRBD2. This CDR3 region has 16 residues. The V gene's germline CDR1 is MNHEY and CDR2 SMNVEV (reference sequence). Germline trimming cut 6 bases from V and 1 base from J; bases unmatched to any gene: 8.

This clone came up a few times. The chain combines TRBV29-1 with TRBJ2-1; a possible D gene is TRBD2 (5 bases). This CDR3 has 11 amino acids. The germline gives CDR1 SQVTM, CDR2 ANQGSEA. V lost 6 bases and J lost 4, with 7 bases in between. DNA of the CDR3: TGCAGCGTAGAGCGGTACAATGAGCAGTTCTTC. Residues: CSVERYNEQFF.

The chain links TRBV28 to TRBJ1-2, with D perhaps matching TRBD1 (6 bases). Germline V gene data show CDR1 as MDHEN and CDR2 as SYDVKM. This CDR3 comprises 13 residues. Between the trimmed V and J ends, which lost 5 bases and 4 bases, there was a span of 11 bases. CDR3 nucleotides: TGTGCCAGCAGTGAAGGACAGCCCTATGGCTACACCTTC. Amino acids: CASSEGQPYGYTF.

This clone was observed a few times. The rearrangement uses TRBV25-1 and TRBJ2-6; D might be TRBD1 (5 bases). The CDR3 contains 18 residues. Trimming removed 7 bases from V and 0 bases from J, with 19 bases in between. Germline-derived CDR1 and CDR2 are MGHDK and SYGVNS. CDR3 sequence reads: CASIGSGRASSGANVLTF. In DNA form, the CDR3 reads TGTGCCAGCATAGGGTCTGGCAGGGCCAGCTCTGGGGCCAACGTCCTGACTTTC.